The rows below give T cell receptor beta chains drawn from one sample of a study of control samples from healthy donors and cancer patients. Assay used: immunoSEQ multiplex PCR; TCRdb lists only in-frame clones, some missing. Among fewer than 200,000 clones listed, about 93% were seen once. Material: blood. Source of these receptors: an older woman in good health. Each CDR3 is given with its conserved first and last residue. A D gene is named only where the DNA matches it firmly. Part of the rows lack a size; the others show once, few, many or a class for expanded clones.

TRBJ1-3	NA	TRBV5-1	NA	TGCGCCAGCAGCCCTACAGAAGTACCCGGGAACACCATATATTTT	CASSPTEVPGNTIYF
TRBJ1-5	NA	TRBV7-8	NA	TGTGCCAGCAGCCGTAGGAGGGAATATAGCAATCAGCCCCAGCATTTT	CASSRRREYSNQPQHF
TRBJ1-1	NA	TRBV13	NA	TGTGCCAGCAGCCCCGATCGGGGGGCACCGATGAACACTGAAGCTTTCTTT	CASSPDRGAPMNTEAFF
TRBJ2-2	NA	TRBV3-1/TRBV3-2	NA	TGTGCCAGCAGCCCCTCCGTCGACACCTCCCTGATGTTTTTT	CASSPSVDTSLMFF
TRBJ2-6	NA	TRBV5-1	NA	TGCGCCAGCAGCTCAAGGGTTTCTGGGGCCAACGTCCTGACTTTC	CASSSRVSGANVLTF
TRBJ1-1	NA	TRBV5-6	NA	TGTGCCAGCAGCCTAAGACAGGCGAACACTGAAGCTTTCTTT	CASSLRQANTEAFF
TRBJ1-5	NA	TRBV6-5	NA	TGTGCCAGCAGTCGGACCCCTCGCAATCAGCCCCAGCATTTT	CASSRTPRNQPQHF
TRBJ1-4	NA	TRBV5-6	TRBD1	TGTGCCAGCAGCCTTCGATCGGGACAGGGGATAGAAAAACTGTTTTTT	CASSLRSGQGIEKLFF
TRBJ1-1	NA	TRBV5-6	NA	TGTGCCAGCAGTTCAGGGTACGACACTGAAGCTTTCTTT	CASSSGYDTEAFF
TRBJ1-2	NA	TRBV5-1	TRBD1	TGCGCCAGCAGCTTGGGGGACAGATATAACTATGGCTACACCTTC	CASSLGDRYNYGYTF
TRBJ2-2	few	TRBV5-4	TRBD1	TGTGCCAGCAGCTTGGGAAGGGACAGGGTATCCGGGGAGCTGTTTTTT	CASSLGRDRVSGELFF
TRBJ2-3	NA	TRBV5-3	NA	TGTGCCAGAAGCTTGTGGCGGACAAGTTCAACTAGCACAGATACGCAGTATTTT	CARSLWRTSSTSTDTQYF
TRBJ1-5	once	TRBV6-5	NA	TGTGCCAGCAGTTTGACACCTGATCAGCCCCAGCATTTT	CASSLTPDQPQHF
TRBJ1-1	NA	TRBV13	NA	TGTGCCAGCAGCTTAGGGGGTCTTGTTACGAACACTGAAGCTTTCTTT	CASSLGGLVTNTEAFF
TRBJ2-3	few	TRBV11-1	NA	TGTGCCAGCAGCTCCGACTCCGGGGATACGCAGTATTTT	CASSSDSGDTQYF
TRBJ2-3	NA	TRBV11-2	TRBD2	TGTGCCAGCAGCTTATGTTCTAGCGGGGGGCCCCCAGATACGCAGTATTTT	CASSLCSSGGPPDTQYF
TRBJ1-2	NA	TRBV6-1	TRBD1	TGTGCCAGCAGTGGCTCAACAGGGGGCGGCAGACGGACCTCCTATGGCTACACCTTC	CASSGSTGGGRRTSYGYTF
TRBJ2-1	NA	TRBV7-2	TRBD2	TGTGCCAGCAGCTTACTAGCGGGGGCCCGCTCCTACAATGAGCAGTTCTTC	CASSLLAGARSYNEQFF
TRBJ2-7	NA	TRBV19	NA	TGTGCCAGTAAGGCCGCTATCTCGGCCTACGAGCAGTACTTC	CASKAAISAYEQYF
TRBJ1-6	NA	TRBV19	NA	TGTGCCAGTAGTATCCGGGGACCCTATAATTCACCCCTCCACTTT	CASSIRGPYNSPLHF
TRBJ1-6	once	TRBV19	NA	TGTGCCAGTAGTAGTGGACAGAGCTATAATTCACCCCTCCACTTT	CASSSGQSYNSPLHF
TRBJ1-1	once	TRBV27	NA	TGTGCCAGCAGTCCACAGGGCGTTATGGGAGCTTTCTTT	CASSPQGVMGAFF
TRBJ1-3	NA	TRBV6-1	NA	TGTGCCAGCAGTGAAAATACAGGGATCTCCGGAAACACCATATATTTT	CASSENTGISGNTIYF
TRBJ2-1	once	TRBV4-2	NA	TGTGCCAGCAGCCGGGACAACCCCTCCTACAATGAGCAGTTCTTC	CASSRDNPSYNEQFF
TRBJ1-2	NA	TRBV10-2	NA	TGCGCCACCGAGACAGAGTCTTATGGCTACACCTTC	CATETESYGYTF
TRBJ2-7	NA	TRBV4-3	NA	TGCGCCAGCAGCCAAGACCGGGGACTTTGGACCTACGAGCAGTACTTC	CASSQDRGLWTYEQYF
TRBJ1-4	once	TRBV4-2	NA	TGTGCCAGCAGCCTTCCGACAGTGTCTAATGAAAAACTGTTTTTT	CASSLPTVSNEKLFF
TRBJ1-2	NA	TRBV2	NA	TGTGCCAGCAGCCCCATGAACTATGGCTACACCTTC	CASSPMNYGYTF
TRBJ2-5	NA	TRBV5-1	TRBD1	TGCGCCAGCAGCCGCAGGACAGGGCGACAAGAGACCCAGTACTTC	CASSRRTGRQETQYF
TRBJ1-1	NA	TRBV4-3	NA	TGCGCCAGCAGCCAAGATACGACAGCCCAAGCTTTCTTT	CASSQDTTAQAFF
TRBJ1-6	NA	TRBV11-2	NA	TGTGCCAGCAGCTTAGATCGAGCCTCGAATTCACCCCTCCACTTT	CASSLDRASNSPLHF
TRBJ1-6	NA	TRBV24-1	TRBD1	TGTGCCACCAGTGATTTGCCGGGACAGGGCTTGAATTCACCCCTCCACTTT	CATSDLPGQGLNSPLHF
TRBJ1-2	NA	TRBV7-2	NA	TGTGCCAGCAGTCTCAATAACTATGGCTACACCTTC	CASSLNNYGYTF
TRBJ1-5	NA	TRBV10-2	NA	TGCGCCAGCAGTTCAGATAGCAATCAGCCCCAGCATTTT	CASSSDSNQPQHF
TRBJ2-1	NA	TRBV5-6	TRBD1	TGTGCCAGCAGCGAACAGGGGTATGAGCAGTTCTTC	CASSEQGYEQFF
TRBJ1-6	NA	TRBV2	NA	TGTGCCAGCATTGAAATGGGGGACACCAATTCACCCCTCCACTTT	CASIEMGDTNSPLHF
TRBJ1-1	NA	TRBV6-5	NA	TGTGCCAGCAGTTCTCCCACTGGTGAAGCTTTCTTT	CASSSPTGEAFF
TRBJ2-1	once	TRBV11-2	TRBD2	TGTGCCAGCAGCTTAGTTCGGGGGGGCGGTTGGAATGAGCAGTTCTTC	CASSLVRGGGWNEQFF